The 25 T cell receptor beta chains below all came from one sample that was sequenced in a study of T cell responses to AZD1222 COVID-19 vaccine. Sequenced by immunoSEQ multiplex PCR; TCRdb stores in-frame clones only, minus some. The sample consists of approximately 28,000 clones, over 75% of them appearing once. The material was peripheral blood, obtained 28 days after the second AZD1222 dose. The receptors were gathered from an adult who received the AZD1222 COVID-19 vaccine.

The J gene is TRBJ2-5, the V gene TRBV6-1, with 9 bases that match TRBD1. CDR1 and CDR2 (germline): MNHNS, SASEGT. CDR3 length equals 15 residues. The junction had 6 bases not matched to a gene; V was cut back by 2 bases and J by 5 bases. CDR3 coding DNA: TGTGCCAGCAGTGAACAGGGACAGGGCTTCGAGACCCAGTACTTC. Translation gives CASSEQGQGFETQYF.

The chain is built from TRBV18 and TRBJ2-2; D not certain. This CDR3 spans 16 amino acids. V was clipped by 1 base and J by 6 bases, with 15 bases between them. Germline V gene sequence: CDR1 KGHSH, CDR2 LQKENI. The chain's CDR3 is CASSPRENLSAGELFF. CDR3 sequence (DNA): TGTGCCAGCTCACCACGGGAAAATCTATCTGCCGGGGAGCTGTTTTTT.

The genes are TRBV21-1 and TRBJ2-2; the table's D call, TRBD2, has no DNA check behind it. TRBV21-1 is designated a pseudogene. This CDR3 has 14 amino acids. CDR3 residues: CASRGVTNTGELFF. CDR3 coding DNA: TGTGCCAGCCGGGGGGTAACGAACACCGGGGAGCTGTTTTTT.

This sequence joins TRBV9 and TRBJ1-3; unclear D gene. Germline CDR1 and CDR2: SGDLS and YYNGEE. V was pared by 4 bases and J by 0 bases, with 20 bases between. The CDR3 runs 18 residues. CDR3 sequence reads: CASSFRAVGWSSGNTIYF. CDR3 in DNA: TGTGCCAGCAGCTTTAGAGCGGTGGGATGGAGCTCTGGAAACACCATATATTTT.

V and J are TRBV11-2 and TRBJ1-2, with D tentatively TRBD1 (5 bases). CDR1 is SGHAT and CDR2 is FQNNGV in the germline V gene. The CDR3 has 15 amino acids. V lost 5 bases and J lost 4, with 17 bases in between. CDR3 amino acids: CASSALGGRSYGYTF. CDR3 DNA sequence: TGTGCCAGCAGCGCCTTGGGGGGAAGAAGCTATGGCTACACCTTC.

The rearrangement uses TRBV6-6 and TRBJ2-7, with no clear D. The CDR3 extends over 14 amino acids. The germline V gene has CDR1 MNHNY and CDR2 SVGAGI (reference sequence). The V and J ends lost 7 bases and 2 bases respectively, with 15 bases between them. The CDR3 nucleotides are TGTGCCAGCACCTCGCAGATAGGCGCCTACGAGCAGTACTTC. This codes for CASTSQIGAYEQYF.

This clone came up a few times. The chain couples TRBV6-5 to TRBJ1-1; D gene ambiguous. CDR3 length equals 15 residues. Germline assignment: CDR1 MNHEY and CDR2 SVGAGI. The V end lost 4 bases, the J end lost 1 base, and 13 bases lay between the germline ends. Here the CDR3 DNA reads TGTGCCAGCAGTTTCGCCGACGTCGCGAACACTGAAGCTTTCTTT. Encoded protein: CASSFADVANTEAFF.

The chain combines TRBV12-3 or TRBV12-4 with TRBJ1-5, with TRBD1 identical over 8 bases. This CDR3 contains 13 residues. V lost 6 bases, J lost 5 bases, and 3 bases stayed unmatched. The CDR3 DNA reads TGTGCCAGCAGAATACAGGGGGATCAGCCCCAGCATTTT. Translation: CASRIQGDQPQHF.

The chain uses TRBV7-3 and TRBJ1-1, with 8 bases identical to TRBD1. V dropped 5 bases and J dropped 1; count of bases not matched to a gene: 3. The CDR3 sequence is 14 residues long. CDR1 is SGHTA, CDR2 FQGTGA, per germline. CDR3 loop: CASSPGQGNTEAFF. The CDR3, as DNA: TGTGCCAGCAGCCCAGGACAGGGGAACACTGAAGCTTTCTTT.

The rearrangement joins TRBV7-9 to TRBJ1-3; D ambiguous. CDR1 SEHNR and CDR2 FQNEAQ come from the germline V gene (reference sequence). V lost 1 base and J 0 bases, leaving 7 bases between the germline ends. This CDR3 contains 15 residues. The CDR3 DNA follows: TGTGCCAGCAGCTTAGTTCTGGGCTCTGGAAACACCATATATTTT. This translates into CASSLVLGSGNTIYF.

The chain has TRBV4-1 and TRBJ2-7, with D perhaps TRBD2 (5 bases). Germline V gives CDR1 MGHRA, CDR2 YSYEKL. V was cut by 4 bases and J by 0 bases, with 22 bases left in between. The CDR3 contains 18 residues. CDR3: CASSLPSGRGDHSYEQYF. CDR3 in DNA: TGCGCCAGCAGCCTACCCTCTGGACGGGGAGATCACTCCTACGAGCAGTACTTC.

The rearrangement joins TRBV28 to TRBJ1-4, with D possibly TRBD1 on 6 matching bases. CDR3 size: 15 residues. The ends were cut back, 2 bases at V and 8 bases at J, with 15 bases in the middle. Germline V CDR1 and CDR2: MDHEN, SYDVKM. Written as DNA, the CDR3 is TGTGCCAGCAGTTTAGTGGCACCAAGGGGGGAAAAACTGTTTTTT. Residues: CASSLVAPRGEKLFF.

This chain connects TRBV19 to TRBJ2-7, with 9 bases matching TRBD1. The CDR3 spans 16 residues. Germline CDR1 LNHDA, CDR2 SQIVND (reference sequence). After removal of 4 bases from V and 6 bases from J, the junction contained 13 bases not matched to a gene. Here the CDR3 reads CASSNYGGQGFSEQYF. CDR3 DNA: TGTGCCAGTAGTAACTATGGGGGACAGGGTTTCTCCGAGCAGTACTTC. The complete variable domain, with remaining parts taken from reference TRBV19 and TRBJ2-7, reads DGGITQSPKYLFRKEGQNVTLSCEQNLNHDAMYWYRQDPGQGLRLIYYSQIVNDFQKGDIAEGYSVSREKKESFPLTVTSAQKNPTAFYLCASSNYGGQGFSEQYFGPGTRLTVT.

The rearrangement links TRBV28 to TRBJ1-1; 8 bases are shared with TRBD1. Trimming at V came to 4 bases and at J to 6 bases, leaving 10 bases not matched to a gene. This CDR3 has 15 amino acids. Per germline, CDR1 MDHEN and CDR2 SYDVKM. The CDR3 sequence: CASSSGDRFGAEAFF. DNA of the CDR3: TGTGCCAGCAGTTCGGGGGACAGGTTTGGGGCTGAAGCTTTCTTT.

This chain connects TRBV6-5 to TRBJ2-7, with D possibly being TRBD1 (5 bases). The CDR3 consists of 15 residues. V was pared by 7 bases and J by 2 bases, with 18 bases between. Germline values: CDR1 MNHEY, CDR2 SVGAGI. This CDR3 reads CASTQERGIPYEQYF. As DNA, the CDR3 is TGTGCCAGCACCCAGGAAAGGGGTATTCCCTACGAGCAGTACTTC.

The chain recombines TRBV4-3 with TRBJ2-3, with 9 nucleotides matching TRBD2. Per the germline V gene, CDR1 is LGHNA and CDR2 is YSLEER. The CDR3 has 18 residues. Germline trimming cut 1 base from V and 0 bases from J; bases unmatched to any gene: 8. The DNA for the CDR3 is TGCGCCAGCAGCCAAGGAGGCGGGGGGGCGTGGAGCACAGATACGCAGTATTTT. Translating gives CASSQGGGGAWSTDTQYF.

This chain links TRBV4-3 with TRBJ1-2, with no clear D. The CDR3 has 11 amino acids. Germline CDR1 reads LGHNA; CDR2 reads YSLEER. V dropped 5 bases and J dropped 4 bases, with 5 bases sitting between them. CDR3 protein: CASSDFYGYTF. The CDR3 DNA reads TGCGCCAGCAGCGACTTCTATGGCTACACCTTC.

The J gene is TRBJ1-2, the V gene TRBV7-2; D not resolved. Germline V gives CDR1 SGHTA, CDR2 FQGNSA. Trimming shortened V by 1 base and J by 8 bases, and 8 bases separated the two germline ends. CDR3 size: 12 residues. The CDR3 DNA sequence: TGTGCCAGCAGCTTAGGGGAGAGGGGCTACACCTTC. Amino acids: CASSLGERGYTF.

The J gene is TRBJ2-7, the V gene TRBV7-9, with TRBD2 matching over 8 bases. CDR3 length: 17 amino acids. Germline loops: CDR1 SEHNR, CDR2 FQNEAQ (reference sequence). V lost 5 bases, J lost 2 bases, and 14 bases stayed unmatched. CDR3 bases: TGTGCCAGCAGCCGAGGTACGCGGGGGGCCGAACCCTACGAGCAGTACTTC. It translates to CASSRGTRGAEPYEQYF.

This clone was seen just once. V and J are TRBV18 and TRBJ2-1; TRBD1 is a possible D gene (5 bases). Germline V gene lookup returns CDR1 KGHSH and CDR2 LQKENI. The CDR3 spans 16 residues. V lost 0 bases to trimming and J lost 6 bases, with 15 bases between them. The CDR3 nucleotides read TGTGCCAGCTCACCACCGATTAGGGGCCGGTCCAATGAGCAGTTCTTC. It is translated as CASSPPIRGRSNEQFF.

The chain is built from TRBV4-1 and TRBJ2-3; D is unresolved. Germline V CDR1 and CDR2: MGHRA, YSYEKL. This CDR3 comprises 14 residues. Trimming left V 0 bases short and J 4 bases short, with 8 bases between. DNA of the CDR3: TGCGCCAGCAGCCAAGATCACCAGGCAGATACGCAGTATTTT. It yields the protein CASSQDHQADTQYF.

DNA of the CDR3: TGTGCCAGCTTAGCGGGGGGGCCAGACACCGGGGAGCTGTTTTTT. It codes for CASLAGGPDTGELFF. The chain couples TRBV7-6 to TRBJ2-2; 11 bases align to TRBD2. In germline, CDR1 is SGHVS, CDR2 FNYEAQ. The V segment lost 8 bases and the J segment 3 bases; nucleotides outside the gene matches: 5. The CDR3 runs to 15 residues.

J is TRBJ2-2 and V is TRBV9; tentative D call: TRBD2 (5 bases). This CDR3 is 15 amino acids long. The germline V and J ends were trimmed by 0 bases and 1 base, with 7 bases remaining between them. CDR1 and CDR2 from the germline V gene are SGDLS and YYNGEE. CDR3 sequence: CASSVVRGNTGELFF. The DNA of the CDR3 is TGTGCCAGCAGCGTAGTTCGGGGGAACACCGGGGAGCTGTTTTTT.

V and J are TRBV5-8 and TRBJ2-7, with D tentatively TRBD1 (6 bases). From germline, CDR1 is SGHTS and CDR2 YDEGEE. The V and J ends lost 7 bases and 0 bases respectively, with 17 bases between them. This CDR3 contains 15 residues. This CDR3 reads CASGRTAAPSYEQYF. The CDR3 nucleotides read TGTGCCAGCGGACGGACAGCGGCCCCCTCCTACGAGCAGTACTTC.

The chain recombines TRBV6-5 with TRBJ2-3, with TRBD2 identical over 9 bases. V gave up 4 bases and J gave up 6 bases; unmatched junction bases: 8. CDR1 is MNHEY, CDR2 SVGAGI, per germline. This CDR3 comprises 15 residues. The CDR3 here is CASSLVRGGRDTQYF. CDR3 bases: TGTGCCAGCAGTTTGGTGCGGGGGGGCCGTGATACGCAGTATTTT.